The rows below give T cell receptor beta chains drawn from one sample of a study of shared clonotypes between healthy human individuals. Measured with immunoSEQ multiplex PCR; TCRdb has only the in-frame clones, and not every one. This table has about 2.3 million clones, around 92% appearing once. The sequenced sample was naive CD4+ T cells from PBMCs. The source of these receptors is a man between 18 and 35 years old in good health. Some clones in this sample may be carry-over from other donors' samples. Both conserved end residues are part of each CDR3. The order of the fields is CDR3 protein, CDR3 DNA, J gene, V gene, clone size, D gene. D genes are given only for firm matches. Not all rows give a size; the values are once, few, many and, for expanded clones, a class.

CASRDPSSQNEQFF,TGTGCCAGCAGGGACCCCTCAAGCCAGAATGAGCAGTTCTTC,TRBJ2-1,TRBV6-4,NA,NA
CASSFPGGGGNTEAFF,TGCGCCAGCAGCTTCCCAGGGGGCGGCGGGAACACTGAAGCTTTCTTT,TRBJ1-1,TRBV5-1,few,TRBD1
CACGPRGTDTQYF,TGTGCCTGTGGACCCCGCGGCACAGATACGCAGTATTTT,TRBJ2-3,TRBV30,NA,NA
CASSTGTSFGTQYF,TGTGCCAGCAGCACCGGGACTAGCTTCGGGACGCAGTATTTT,TRBJ2-3,TRBV5-4,NA,TRBD2
CASSYSKNTGELFF,TGTGCCAGCAGTTACTCGAAGAACACCGGGGAGCTGTTTTTT,TRBJ2-2,TRBV6-5,NA,NA
CASSVAWGLTEAFF,TGTGCCAGCAGCGTAGCTTGGGGCCTCACTGAAGCTTTCTTT,TRBJ1-1,TRBV9,few,NA
CASSESGSSYNEQFF,TGTGCCAGCAGCGAAAGCGGGAGCTCCTACAATGAGCAGTTCTTC,TRBJ2-1,TRBV9,NA,TRBD2
CASSYYGQGNTEAFF,TGTGCCAGCAGTTACTACGGACAGGGGAACACTGAAGCTTTCTTT,TRBJ1-1,TRBV6-5,NA,TRBD1
CAISAGTASNQPQHF,TGTGCCATCAGTGCGGGGACAGCCTCTAATCAGCCCCAGCATTTT,TRBJ1-5,TRBV10-3,NA,TRBD1
CASGTSGKVPYNEQFF,TGTGCCAGCGGTACTAGCGGTAAGGTGCCCTACAATGAGCAGTTCTTC,TRBJ2-1,TRBV28,NA,TRBD2
CASSVGNNEQFF,TGTGCCAGCAGCGTAGGTAACAATGAGCAGTTCTTC,TRBJ2-1,TRBV9,NA,NA
CASSSGQGGQYF,TGTGCCAGCAGCTCCGGACAGGGAGGGCAGTACTTC,TRBJ2-5,TRBV7-9,NA,NA
CASSDGVRSPLHF,TGTGCCAGCTCCGATGGGGTTAGGTCACCCCTCCACTTT,TRBJ1-6,TRBV18,once,NA
CASSLVAGDGYTF,TGTGCCAGCAGTTTAGTGGCAGGGGATGGCTACACCTTC,TRBJ1-2,TRBV28,once,NA
CASSVEGDSYNEQFF,TGTGCCAGCAGCGTTGAGGGGGATTCCTACAATGAGCAGTTCTTC,TRBJ2-1,TRBV9,few,NA
CASSTPGGGNYGYTF,TGTGCCAGCAGTACCCCTGGGGGGGGAAACTATGGCTACACCTTC,TRBJ1-2,TRBV28,NA,NA
CASSSRGSASYNEQFF,TGTGCCAGTAGTTCACGGGGATCCGCCTCCTACAATGAGCAGTTCTTC,TRBJ2-1,TRBV19,NA,NA
CSQGASRGTEAFF,TGTTCCCAGGGGGCTAGCAGGGGCACTGAAGCTTTCTTT,TRBJ1-1,TRBV2,few,TRBD1
CASSAPGQGYTEAFF,TGTGCCAGTAGTGCGCCGGGACAGGGGTACACTGAAGCTTTCTTT,TRBJ1-1,TRBV19,NA,TRBD1
CACRRTVYYGYTF,TGTGCCTGTAGGAGGACAGTATACTATGGCTACACCTTC,TRBJ1-2,TRBV30,NA,NA
CASSLVASGANVLTF,TGTGCCAGCAGCCTGGTAGCCTCTGGGGCCAACGTCCTGACTTTC,TRBJ2-6,TRBV7-3,NA,NA
CASSAPPSIFGVLSGELFF,TGTGCCAGCAGCGCCCCCCCGAGCATTTTCGGGGTACTCTCTGGGGAGCTGTTTTTT,TRBJ2-2,TRBV9,NA,NA
CASSPWGRGSGNTIYF,TGCGCCAGCAGCCCTTGGGGGAGAGGCTCTGGAAACACCATATATTTT,TRBJ1-3,TRBV4-1,NA,NA
CASSPSTSMETQYF,TGTGCCAGCTCACCGAGTACTAGCATGGAGACCCAGTACTTC,TRBJ2-5,TRBV18,few,NA
CASSQPSTDTQYF,TGTGCCAGTAGTCAACCTAGCACAGATACGCAGTATTTT,TRBJ2-3,TRBV19,NA,NA
CASSEGFSNAGNTIYF,TGTGCCAGCAGTGAAGGTTTTAGTAACGCTGGAAACACCATATATTTT,TRBJ1-3,TRBV2,few,NA
CASSRDGGNEQYF,TGCGCCAGCAGCCGGGATGGGGGGAACGAGCAGTACTTC,TRBJ2-7,TRBV5-1,NA,NA
CAISAYQGANTEAFF,TGTGCCATCAGTGCGTACCAGGGGGCGAACACTGAAGCTTTCTTT,TRBJ1-1,TRBV10-3,NA,TRBD1
CASSPLTGGFAYNEQFF,TGCGCCAGCAGCCCTCTGACAGGGGGCTTCGCCTACAATGAGCAGTTCTTC,TRBJ2-1,TRBV5-1,NA,TRBD1
CASSQARGNYGYTF,TGTGCCAGCAGCCAAGCCAGGGGGAACTATGGCTACACCTTC,TRBJ1-2,TRBV13,NA,TRBD1
CASSAGLAGGLAEQFF,TGTGCCAGCAGCGCGGGACTAGCGGGAGGTTTAGCTGAGCAGTTCTTC,TRBJ2-1,TRBV5-6,NA,TRBD2
CASSFSSGSGEQFF,TGCGCCAGCAGCTTCTCAAGCGGGAGTGGTGAGCAGTTCTTC,TRBJ2-1,TRBV5-1,NA,TRBD2
CAWTRQGYTEAFF,TGTGCCTGGACCCGACAGGGGTACACTGAAGCTTTCTTT,TRBJ1-1,TRBV30,few,TRBD1
CASSLQTGPSLDTQYF,TGCGCCAGCAGCCTACAAACCGGGCCCTCCCTAGATACGCAGTATTTT,TRBJ2-3,TRBV4-3,NA,NA
CASSLGDRANTEAFF,TGCGCCAGCAGCCTCGGGGACAGGGCGAACACTGAAGCTTTCTTT,TRBJ1-1,TRBV4-1,NA,TRBD1
CASSLARAGVRETQYF,TGCGCCAGCAGCTTGGCCAGGGCAGGGGTGAGAGAGACCCAGTACTTC,TRBJ2-5,TRBV5-1,NA,NA
CASSLVRGVDEQFF,TGTGCCAGCAGCTTAGTAAGGGGAGTCGACGAGCAGTTCTTC,TRBJ2-1,TRBV7-9,NA,NA
CASSLVYGYTF,TGTGCCAGCAGTTTGGTCTATGGCTACACCTTC,TRBJ1-2,TRBV28,NA,NA
CSARASPTGELFF,TGCAGCGCCCGGGCCAGCCCGACCGGGGAGCTGTTTTTT,TRBJ2-2,TRBV29-1,NA,NA
CASSQMGPGNTIYF,TGCGCCAGCAGTCAGATGGGGCCTGGAAACACCATATATTTT,TRBJ1-3,TRBV10-2,NA,NA
CASSSRVLPQHF,TGTGCCAGCAGTTCCAGGGTCTTGCCCCAGCATTTT,TRBJ1-5,TRBV28,NA,NA